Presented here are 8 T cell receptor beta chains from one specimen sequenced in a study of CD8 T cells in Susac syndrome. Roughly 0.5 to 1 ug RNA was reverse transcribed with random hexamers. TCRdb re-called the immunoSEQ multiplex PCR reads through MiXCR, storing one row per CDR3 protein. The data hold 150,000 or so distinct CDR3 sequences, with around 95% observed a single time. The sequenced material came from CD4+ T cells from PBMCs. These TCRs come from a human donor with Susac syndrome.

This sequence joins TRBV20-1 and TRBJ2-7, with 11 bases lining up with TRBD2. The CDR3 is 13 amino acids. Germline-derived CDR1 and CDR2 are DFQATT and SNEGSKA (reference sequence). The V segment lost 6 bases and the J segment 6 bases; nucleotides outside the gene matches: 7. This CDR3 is CSAVLAGVAEQYF. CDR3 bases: TGCAGTGCCGTACTAGCGGGAGTCGCCGAGCAGTACTTC.

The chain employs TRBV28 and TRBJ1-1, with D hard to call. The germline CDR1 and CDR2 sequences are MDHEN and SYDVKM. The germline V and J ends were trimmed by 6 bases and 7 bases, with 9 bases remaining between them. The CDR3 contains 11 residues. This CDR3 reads CASRQDYEAFF. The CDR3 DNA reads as TGTGCCAGCAGGCAGGACTATGAAGCTTTCTTT.

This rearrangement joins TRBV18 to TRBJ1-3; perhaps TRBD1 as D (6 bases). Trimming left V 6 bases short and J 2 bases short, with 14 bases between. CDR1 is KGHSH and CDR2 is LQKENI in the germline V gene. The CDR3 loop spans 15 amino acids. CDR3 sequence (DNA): TGTGCCAGCTCGCCCCAGGGGAACACTGGAAACACCATATATTTT. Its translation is CASSPQGNTGNTIYF.

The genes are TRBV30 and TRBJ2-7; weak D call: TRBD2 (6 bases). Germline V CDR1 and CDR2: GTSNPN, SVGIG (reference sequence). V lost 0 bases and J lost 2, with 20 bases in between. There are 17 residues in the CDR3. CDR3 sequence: CAWSVFLGGVGAYEQYF. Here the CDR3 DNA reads TGTGCCTGGAGTGTATTCCTCGGCGGGGTCGGGGCCTACGAGCAGTACTTC.

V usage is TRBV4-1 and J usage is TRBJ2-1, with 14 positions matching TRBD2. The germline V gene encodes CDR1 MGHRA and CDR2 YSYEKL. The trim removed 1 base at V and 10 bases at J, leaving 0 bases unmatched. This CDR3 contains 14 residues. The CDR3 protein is CASSQGTSGREQFF. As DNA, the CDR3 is TGCGCCAGCAGCCAAGGGACTAGCGGGAGGGAGCAGTTCTTC.

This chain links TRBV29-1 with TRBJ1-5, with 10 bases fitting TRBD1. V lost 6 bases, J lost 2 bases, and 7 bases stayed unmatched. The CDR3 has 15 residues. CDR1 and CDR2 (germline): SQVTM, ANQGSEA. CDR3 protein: CSVALGTGGNQPQHF. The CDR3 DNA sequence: TGCAGCGTCGCTCTAGGGACAGGGGGCAATCAGCCCCAGCATTTT.

The CDR3 DNA sequence: TGTGCCAGCAGCTTTGACAGGGGGCTATCGGAGACCCAGTACTTC. Its translation: CASSFDRGLSETQYF. This rearrangement joins TRBV7-9 to TRBJ2-5; TRBD1 aligns across 10 bases. The CDR3 totals 15 residues. The germline V gene has CDR1 SEHNR and CDR2 FQNEAQ (reference sequence). Trimming at V came to 3 bases and at J to 5 bases, leaving 6 bases not matched to a gene.

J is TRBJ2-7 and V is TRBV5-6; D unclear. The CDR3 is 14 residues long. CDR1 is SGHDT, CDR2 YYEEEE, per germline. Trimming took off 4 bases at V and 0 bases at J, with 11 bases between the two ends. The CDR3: CASSDVSSSYEQYF. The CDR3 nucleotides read TGTGCCAGCAGCGACGTCTCGAGCTCCTACGAGCAGTACTTC. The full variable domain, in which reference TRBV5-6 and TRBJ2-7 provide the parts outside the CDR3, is DAGVTQSPTHLIKTRGQQVTLRCSPKSGHDTVSWYQQALGQGPQFIFQYYEEEERQRGNFPDRFSGHQFPNYSSELNVNALLLGDSALYLCASSDVSSSYEQYFGPGTRLTVT.